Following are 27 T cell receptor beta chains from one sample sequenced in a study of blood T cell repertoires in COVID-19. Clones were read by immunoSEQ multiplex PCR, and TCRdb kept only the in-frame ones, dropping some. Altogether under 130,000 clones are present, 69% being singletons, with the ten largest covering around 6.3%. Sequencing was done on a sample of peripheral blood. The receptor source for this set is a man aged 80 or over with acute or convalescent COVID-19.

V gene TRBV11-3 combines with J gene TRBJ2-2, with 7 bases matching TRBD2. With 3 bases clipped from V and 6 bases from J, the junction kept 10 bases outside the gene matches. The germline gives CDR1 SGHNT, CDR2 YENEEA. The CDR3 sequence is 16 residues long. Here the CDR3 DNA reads TGTGCCAGCAGCTTGGGAGGGCTCCGAGGTCCCGGGGAGCTGTTTTTT. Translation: CASSLGGLRGPGELFF.

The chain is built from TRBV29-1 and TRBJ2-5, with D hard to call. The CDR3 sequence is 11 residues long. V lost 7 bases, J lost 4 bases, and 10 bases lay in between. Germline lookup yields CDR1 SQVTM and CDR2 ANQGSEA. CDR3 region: CSDLIGETQYF. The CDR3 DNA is TGCAGCGACCTAATCGGAGAGACCCAGTACTTC.

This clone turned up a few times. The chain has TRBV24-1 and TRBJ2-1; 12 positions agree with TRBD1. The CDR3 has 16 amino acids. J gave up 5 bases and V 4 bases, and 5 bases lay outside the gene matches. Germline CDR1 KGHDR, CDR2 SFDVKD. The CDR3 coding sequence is TGTGCCACCAGTGAGGGACAGGGGGCTAAAAACAATGAGCAGTTCTTC. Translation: CATSEGQGAKNNEQFF.

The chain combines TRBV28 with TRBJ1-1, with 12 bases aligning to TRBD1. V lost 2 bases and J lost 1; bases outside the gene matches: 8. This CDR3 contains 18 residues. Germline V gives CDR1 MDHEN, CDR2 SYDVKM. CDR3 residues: CASSLRRGQGAGNTEAFF. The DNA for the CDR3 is TGTGCCAGCAGTTTACGGCGGGGACAGGGGGCAGGGAACACTGAAGCTTTCTTT.

This CDR3 reads CASSENGELFF. The CDR3 DNA reads TGTGCCAGCAGTGAGAACGGGGAGCTGTTTTTT. This chain links TRBV5-6 with TRBJ2-2; D gene unclear. The V and J ends lost 5 bases and 7 bases respectively, with 6 bases between them. Germline-derived CDR1 and CDR2 are SGHDT and YYEEEE. The CDR3 has 11 residues.

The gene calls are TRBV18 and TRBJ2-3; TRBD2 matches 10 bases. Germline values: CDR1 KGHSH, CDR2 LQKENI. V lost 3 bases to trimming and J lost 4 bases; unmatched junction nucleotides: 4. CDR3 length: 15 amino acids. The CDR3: CASSPLAGASDTQYF. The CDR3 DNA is TGTGCCAGCTCACCCCTAGCGGGAGCGTCAGATACGCAGTATTTT.

The CDR3, as DNA: TGTGCCAGCAGTGAAGATACAGGGGTTAATGGCTACACCTTC. Translated, it gives CASSEDTGVNGYTF. This chain connects TRBV6-1 to TRBJ1-2; TRBD1 matches at 7 bases. The CDR3 sequence is 14 residues long. After removal of 1 base from V and 6 bases from J, the junction contained 5 bases not matched to a gene. From germline, CDR1 is MNHNS and CDR2 SASEGT.

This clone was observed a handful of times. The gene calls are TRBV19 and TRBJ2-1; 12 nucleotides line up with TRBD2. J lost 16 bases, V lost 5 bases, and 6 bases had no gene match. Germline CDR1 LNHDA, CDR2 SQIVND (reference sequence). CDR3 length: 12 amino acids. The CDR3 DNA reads TGTGCCAGTAGTGCGACTAGCGGGAGTAAATTCTTC. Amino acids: CASSATSGSKFF.

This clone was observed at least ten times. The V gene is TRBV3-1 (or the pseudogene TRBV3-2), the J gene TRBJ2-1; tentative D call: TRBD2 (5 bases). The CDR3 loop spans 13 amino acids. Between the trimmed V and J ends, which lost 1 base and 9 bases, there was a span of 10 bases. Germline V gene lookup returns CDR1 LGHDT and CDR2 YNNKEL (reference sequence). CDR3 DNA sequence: TGTGCCAGCAGCCAAGCCGGGATTCCTGAGCAGTTCTTC. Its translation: CASSQAGIPEQFF.

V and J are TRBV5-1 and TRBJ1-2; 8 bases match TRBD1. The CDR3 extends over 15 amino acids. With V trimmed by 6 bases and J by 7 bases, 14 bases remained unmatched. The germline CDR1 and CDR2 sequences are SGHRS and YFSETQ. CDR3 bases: TGCGCCAGCAAACCAGGGACAGGAACCGGCGGTGGCTACACCTTC. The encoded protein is CASKPGTGTGGGYTF.

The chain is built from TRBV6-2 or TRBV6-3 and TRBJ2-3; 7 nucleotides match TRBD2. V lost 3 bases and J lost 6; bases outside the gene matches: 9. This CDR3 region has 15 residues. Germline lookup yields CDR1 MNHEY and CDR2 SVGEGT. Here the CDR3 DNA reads TGTGCCAGCAGTTATCTACCGGGGGGAAGGGATACGCAGTATTTT. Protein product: CASSYLPGGRDTQYF.

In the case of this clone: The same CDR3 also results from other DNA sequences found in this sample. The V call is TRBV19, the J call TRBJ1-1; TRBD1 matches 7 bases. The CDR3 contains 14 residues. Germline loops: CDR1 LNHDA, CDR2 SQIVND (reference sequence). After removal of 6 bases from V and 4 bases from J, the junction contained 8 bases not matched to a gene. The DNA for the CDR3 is TGTGCCAGTAGCCGTACAGGGGCGCGCACTGAAGCTTTCTTT. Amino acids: CASSRTGARTEAFF.

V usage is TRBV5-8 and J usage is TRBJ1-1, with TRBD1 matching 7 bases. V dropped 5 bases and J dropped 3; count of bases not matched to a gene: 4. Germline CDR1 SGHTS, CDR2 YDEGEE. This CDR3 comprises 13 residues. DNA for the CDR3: TGTGCCAGCAGGGGGACAGAATACACTGAAGCTTTCTTT. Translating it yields CASRGTEYTEAFF. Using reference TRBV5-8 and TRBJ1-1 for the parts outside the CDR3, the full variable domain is EAGVTQSPTHLIKTRGQQATLRCSPISGHTSVYWYQQALGLGLQFLLWYDEGEERNRGNFPPRFSGRQFPNYSSELNVNALELEDSALYLCASRGTEYTEAFFGQGTRLTVV.

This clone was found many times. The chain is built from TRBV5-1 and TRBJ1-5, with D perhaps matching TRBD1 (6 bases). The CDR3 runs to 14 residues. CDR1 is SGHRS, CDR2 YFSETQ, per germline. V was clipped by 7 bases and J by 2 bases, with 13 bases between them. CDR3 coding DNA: TGCGCCAGCTCCCCGGACAGTCGCAATCAGCCCCAGCATTTT. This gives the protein CASSPDSRNQPQHF.

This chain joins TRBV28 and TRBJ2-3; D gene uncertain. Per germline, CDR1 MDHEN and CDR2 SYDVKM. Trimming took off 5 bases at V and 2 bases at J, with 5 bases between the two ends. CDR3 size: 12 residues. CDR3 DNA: TGTGCCAGCAGTGTAAACACAGATACGCAGTATTTT. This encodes CASSVNTDTQYF.

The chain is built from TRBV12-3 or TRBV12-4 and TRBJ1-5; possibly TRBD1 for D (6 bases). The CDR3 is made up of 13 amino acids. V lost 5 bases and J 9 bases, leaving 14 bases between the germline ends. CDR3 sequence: CASSVRDTGPQHF. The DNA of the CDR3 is TGTGCCAGCAGTGTCCGGGACACCGGGCCCCAGCATTTT.

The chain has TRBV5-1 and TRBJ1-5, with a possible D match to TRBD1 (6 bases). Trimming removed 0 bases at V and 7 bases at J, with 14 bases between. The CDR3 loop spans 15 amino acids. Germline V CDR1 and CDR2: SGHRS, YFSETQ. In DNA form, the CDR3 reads TGCGCCAGCAGCTTGGACTCCGGGGGGCAACAGCCCCAGCATTTT. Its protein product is CASSLDSGGQQPQHF.

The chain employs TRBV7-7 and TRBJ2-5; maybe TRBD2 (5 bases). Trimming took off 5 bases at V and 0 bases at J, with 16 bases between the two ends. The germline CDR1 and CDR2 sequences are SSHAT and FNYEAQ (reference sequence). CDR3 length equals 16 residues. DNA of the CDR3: TGTGCCAGCAGCAGGATCTCGGGGTGGAACCAAGAGACCCAGTACTTC. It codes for CASSRISGWNQETQYF.

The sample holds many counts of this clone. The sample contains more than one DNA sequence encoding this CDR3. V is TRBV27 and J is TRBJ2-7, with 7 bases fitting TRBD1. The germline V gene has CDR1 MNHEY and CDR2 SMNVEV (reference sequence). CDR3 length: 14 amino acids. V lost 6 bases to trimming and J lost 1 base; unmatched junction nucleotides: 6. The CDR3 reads CASRRQGGSYEQYF. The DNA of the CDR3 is TGTGCCAGCAGAAGACAGGGTGGGTCCTACGAGCAGTACTTC.

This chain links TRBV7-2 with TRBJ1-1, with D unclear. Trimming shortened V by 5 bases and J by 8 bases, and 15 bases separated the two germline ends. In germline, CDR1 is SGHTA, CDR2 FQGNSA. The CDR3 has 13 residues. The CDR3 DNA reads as TGTGCCAGCAGCACCCGACAAGACGCCGAAGCTTTCTTT. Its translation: CASSTRQDAEAFF.

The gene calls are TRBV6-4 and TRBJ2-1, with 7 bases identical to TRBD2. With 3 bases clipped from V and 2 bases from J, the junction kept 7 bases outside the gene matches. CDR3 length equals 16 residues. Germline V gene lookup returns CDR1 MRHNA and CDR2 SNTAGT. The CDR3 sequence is CASSELAGLAYNEQFF. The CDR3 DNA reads TGTGCCAGCAGTGAGTTAGCGGGCCTAGCCTACAATGAGCAGTTCTTC.

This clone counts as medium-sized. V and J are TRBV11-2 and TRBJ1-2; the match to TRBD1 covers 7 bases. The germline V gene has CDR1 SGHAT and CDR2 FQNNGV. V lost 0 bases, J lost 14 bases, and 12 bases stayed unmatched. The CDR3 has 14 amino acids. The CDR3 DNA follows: TGTGCCAGCAGCTTAGATCCAGGGACAGCTCCGGGGACCTTC. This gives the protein CASSLDPGTAPGTF.

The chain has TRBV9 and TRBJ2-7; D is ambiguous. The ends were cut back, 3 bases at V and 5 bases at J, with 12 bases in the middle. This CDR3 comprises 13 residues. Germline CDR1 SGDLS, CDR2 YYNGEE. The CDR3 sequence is CASSAHPEDEQYF. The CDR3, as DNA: TGTGCCAGCAGCGCCCACCCAGAGGACGAGCAGTACTTC. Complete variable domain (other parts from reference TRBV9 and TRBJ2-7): DSGVTQTPKHLITATGQRVTLRCSPRSGDLSVYWYQQSLDQGLQFLIQYYNGEERAKGNILERFSAQQFPDLHSELNLSSLELGDSALYFCASSAHPEDEQYFGPGTRLTVT.

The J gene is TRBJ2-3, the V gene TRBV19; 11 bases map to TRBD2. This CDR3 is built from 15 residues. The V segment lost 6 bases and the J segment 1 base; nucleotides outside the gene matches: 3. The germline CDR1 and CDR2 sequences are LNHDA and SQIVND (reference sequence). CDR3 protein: CASREGLAGTDTQYF. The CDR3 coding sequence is TGTGCCAGTAGGGAGGGACTAGCGGGCACAGATACGCAGTATTTT.

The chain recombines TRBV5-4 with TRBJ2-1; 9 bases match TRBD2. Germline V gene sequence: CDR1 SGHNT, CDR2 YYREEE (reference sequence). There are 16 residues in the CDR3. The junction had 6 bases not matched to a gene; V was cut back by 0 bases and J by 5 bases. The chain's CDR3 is CASSLGGRETHNEQFF. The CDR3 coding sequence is TGTGCCAGCAGCTTGGGCGGGAGGGAGACTCACAATGAGCAGTTCTTC.

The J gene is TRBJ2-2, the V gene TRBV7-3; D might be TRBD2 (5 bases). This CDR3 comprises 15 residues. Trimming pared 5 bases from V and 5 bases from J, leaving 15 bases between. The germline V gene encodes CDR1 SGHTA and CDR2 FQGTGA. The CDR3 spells CASSLRAGGTGELFF. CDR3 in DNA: TGTGCCAGCAGCCTCCGGGCCGGAGGAACCGGGGAGCTGTTTTTT. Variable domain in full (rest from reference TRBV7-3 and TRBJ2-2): GAGVSQTPSNKVTEKGKYVELRCDPISGHTALYWYRQSLGQGPEFLIYFQGTGAADDSGLPNDRFFAVRPEGSVSTLKIQRTERGDSAVYLCASSLRAGGTGELFFGEGSRLTVL.

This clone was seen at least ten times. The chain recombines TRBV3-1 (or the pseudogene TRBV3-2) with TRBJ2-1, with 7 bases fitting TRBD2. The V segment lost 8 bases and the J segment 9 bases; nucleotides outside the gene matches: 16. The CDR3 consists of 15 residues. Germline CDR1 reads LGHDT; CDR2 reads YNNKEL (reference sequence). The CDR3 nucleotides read TGTGCCAGCTGGGGCGGGGGAGGGCTCGAAGGTGAGCAGTTCTTC. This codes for CASWGGGGLEGEQFF.